These 14 T cell receptor beta chains came from one sample sequenced in a study of shared clonotypes between healthy human individuals. Generated by immunoSEQ multiplex PCR, the TCRdb table keeps only in-frame clones and is missing some. The sample shows about 480,000 clones, 60% to 80% of them seen only once. Sequenced material: PBMCs. The receptors originated from a middle-aged woman in good health. Some clones in this sample may be carry-over from other donors' samples.

The J gene is TRBJ2-3, the V gene TRBV2; D could derive from TRBD1 or TRBD2 (5 bases each). Germline V gives CDR1 SNHLY, CDR2 FYNNEI. This CDR3 is built from 16 residues. Trimming took off 6 bases at V and 5 bases at J, with 21 bases between the two ends. The chain's CDR3 is CASSRSGRPGIDTQYF. The DNA of the CDR3 is TGTGCCAGCAGCCGCTCGGGACGGCCTGGGATAGATACGCAGTATTTT.

The chain uses TRBV28 and TRBJ1-3, with TRBD1 matching 8 bases. This CDR3 contains 18 residues. The V gene end was trimmed by 5 bases and the J gene end by 5 bases; junction bases not matched to a gene: 17. Per the germline V gene, CDR1 is MDHEN and CDR2 is SYDVKM. The CDR3: CASSQPRDRTRPRNTIYF. The CDR3 nucleotides are TGTGCCAGCAGTCAACCTCGGGACAGGACCCGACCTAGAAACACCATATATTTT.

This sequence joins TRBV25-1 and TRBJ1-3; D gene ambiguous. CDR3 size: 17 residues. Trimming shortened V by 2 bases and J by 0 bases, and 14 bases separated the two germline ends. CDR1 and CDR2 (germline): MGHDK, SYGVNS. The CDR3 region has the DNA TGTGCCAGCAGTGAAGTCGGACCCCTGCTCTCTGGAAACACCATATATTTT. It specifies CASSEVGPLLSGNTIYF.

This chain joins TRBV5-1 and TRBJ2-7; tentatively, D is TRBD1 (6 bases). Germline V gives CDR1 SGHRS, CDR2 YFSETQ. Trimming removed 4 bases at V and 5 bases at J, with 19 bases between. The CDR3 covers 15 residues. The CDR3 loop reads CASSLGPGELNEQYF. The CDR3, as DNA: TGCGCCAGCAGCCTCGGCCCAGGGGAACTGAACGAGCAGTACTTC.

The chain joins TRBV7-2 to TRBJ2-1; D possibly corresponds to TRBD2 (5 bases). The CDR3 contains 12 residues. Germline CDR1 SGHTA, CDR2 FQGNSA. Trimming left V 7 bases short and J 3 bases short, with 7 bases between. The CDR3 coding sequence is TGTGCCAGCACCCGGGACTACAATGAGCAGTTCTTC. It yields the protein CASTRDYNEQFF.

The chain is built from TRBV21-1 and TRBJ2-7. TRBV21-1 is listed as a pseudogene. CDR3 length equals 18 residues. This CDR3 is CASSKDFTEISVHYEQYF. CDR3 coding DNA: TGTGCCAGCAGCAAAGATTTTACGGAAATTTCTGTCCACTACGAGCAGTACTTC.

This rearrangement joins TRBV4-3 to TRBJ2-5; perhaps TRBD2 as D (6 bases). The CDR3 sequence is 17 residues long. The V end lost 0 bases, the J end lost 4 bases, and 18 bases lay between the germline ends. Germline V gene data show CDR1 as LGHNA and CDR2 as YSLEER. CDR3 protein: CASSQDSGMGGRETQYF. The CDR3 DNA follows: TGCGCCAGCAGCCAAGATTCGGGTATGGGAGGCCGAGAGACCCAGTACTTC.

The chain employs TRBV28 and TRBJ1-5; D uncertain. Trimming stripped 10 bases from V and 7 bases from J, with 17 bases between. The CDR3 is made up of 13 amino acids. Per germline, CDR1 MDHEN and CDR2 SYDVKM. The CDR3 bases are TGTGCCACCCAGAATGTGGGTAGACAGCCCCAGCATTTT. Amino acids: CATQNVGRQPQHF.

This clone was recorded a few times. This rearrangement joins TRBV19 to TRBJ2-2; TRBD2 agrees at 10 bases. The V gene's germline CDR1 is LNHDA and CDR2 SQIVND (reference sequence). The CDR3 has 16 amino acids. Unmatched junction bases numbered 12, after V lost 9 bases and J lost 5 bases. This chain's CDR3 is CASGAPSGSITGELFF. The CDR3 nucleotides read TGTGCCAGCGGGGCCCCTAGCGGGAGTATAACCGGGGAGCTGTTTTTT.

V gene TRBV2 combines with J gene TRBJ2-5, with no clear D. Trimming left V 5 bases short and J 0 bases short, with 7 bases between. This CDR3 spans 13 amino acids. Germline CDR1 SNHLY, CDR2 FYNNEI. CDR3 DNA: TGTGCCAGCAGTTATACCTACCAAGAGACCCAGTACTTC. This sequence encodes CASSYTYQETQYF.

The chain links TRBV27 to TRBJ1-3; no clear D gene. V shed 3 bases and J shed 0 bases, with 9 bases lying between them. Germline lookup yields CDR1 MNHEY and CDR2 SMNVEV (reference sequence). The CDR3 consists of 15 residues. The CDR3 sequence is CASSFRGNSGNTIYF. CDR3 sequence (DNA): TGTGCCAGCAGTTTTCGAGGGAACTCTGGAAACACCATATATTTT.

The chain joins TRBV30 to TRBJ2-7; 7 positions agree with TRBD1. Germline trimming cut 2 bases from V and 1 base from J; bases unmatched to any gene: 5. CDR1 is GTSNPN, CDR2 SVGIG, per germline (reference sequence). The CDR3 consists of 14 residues. CDR3 DNA sequence: TGTGCCTGGAGTCTTAAGGGGGCTTCCTACGAGCAGTACTTC. Its protein is CAWSLKGASYEQYF.

The chain employs TRBV10-3 and TRBJ2-3; 13 bases are shared with TRBD2. The V gene end was trimmed by 4 bases and the J gene end by 2 bases; junction bases not matched to a gene: 6. This CDR3 is built from 17 residues. Germline V gives CDR1 ENHRY, CDR2 SYGVKD. CDR3 in amino acids: CAISGQGLAGTTDTQYF. CDR3 bases: TGTGCCATCAGTGGGCAGGGACTAGCGGGGACCACAGATACGCAGTATTTT.

Details on this clone: Different DNA sequences within this sample yield the same CDR3. This chain connects TRBV6-5 to TRBJ1-2; 7 positions match TRBD1. J lost 2 bases, V lost 0 bases, and 0 bases had no gene match. The germline CDR1 and CDR2 sequences are MNHEY and SVGAGI. There are 14 residues in the CDR3. This chain's CDR3 is CASSYSGGNYGYTF. For the CDR3, the DNA is TGTGCCAGCAGTTACTCAGGGGGCAACTATGGCTACACCTTC.